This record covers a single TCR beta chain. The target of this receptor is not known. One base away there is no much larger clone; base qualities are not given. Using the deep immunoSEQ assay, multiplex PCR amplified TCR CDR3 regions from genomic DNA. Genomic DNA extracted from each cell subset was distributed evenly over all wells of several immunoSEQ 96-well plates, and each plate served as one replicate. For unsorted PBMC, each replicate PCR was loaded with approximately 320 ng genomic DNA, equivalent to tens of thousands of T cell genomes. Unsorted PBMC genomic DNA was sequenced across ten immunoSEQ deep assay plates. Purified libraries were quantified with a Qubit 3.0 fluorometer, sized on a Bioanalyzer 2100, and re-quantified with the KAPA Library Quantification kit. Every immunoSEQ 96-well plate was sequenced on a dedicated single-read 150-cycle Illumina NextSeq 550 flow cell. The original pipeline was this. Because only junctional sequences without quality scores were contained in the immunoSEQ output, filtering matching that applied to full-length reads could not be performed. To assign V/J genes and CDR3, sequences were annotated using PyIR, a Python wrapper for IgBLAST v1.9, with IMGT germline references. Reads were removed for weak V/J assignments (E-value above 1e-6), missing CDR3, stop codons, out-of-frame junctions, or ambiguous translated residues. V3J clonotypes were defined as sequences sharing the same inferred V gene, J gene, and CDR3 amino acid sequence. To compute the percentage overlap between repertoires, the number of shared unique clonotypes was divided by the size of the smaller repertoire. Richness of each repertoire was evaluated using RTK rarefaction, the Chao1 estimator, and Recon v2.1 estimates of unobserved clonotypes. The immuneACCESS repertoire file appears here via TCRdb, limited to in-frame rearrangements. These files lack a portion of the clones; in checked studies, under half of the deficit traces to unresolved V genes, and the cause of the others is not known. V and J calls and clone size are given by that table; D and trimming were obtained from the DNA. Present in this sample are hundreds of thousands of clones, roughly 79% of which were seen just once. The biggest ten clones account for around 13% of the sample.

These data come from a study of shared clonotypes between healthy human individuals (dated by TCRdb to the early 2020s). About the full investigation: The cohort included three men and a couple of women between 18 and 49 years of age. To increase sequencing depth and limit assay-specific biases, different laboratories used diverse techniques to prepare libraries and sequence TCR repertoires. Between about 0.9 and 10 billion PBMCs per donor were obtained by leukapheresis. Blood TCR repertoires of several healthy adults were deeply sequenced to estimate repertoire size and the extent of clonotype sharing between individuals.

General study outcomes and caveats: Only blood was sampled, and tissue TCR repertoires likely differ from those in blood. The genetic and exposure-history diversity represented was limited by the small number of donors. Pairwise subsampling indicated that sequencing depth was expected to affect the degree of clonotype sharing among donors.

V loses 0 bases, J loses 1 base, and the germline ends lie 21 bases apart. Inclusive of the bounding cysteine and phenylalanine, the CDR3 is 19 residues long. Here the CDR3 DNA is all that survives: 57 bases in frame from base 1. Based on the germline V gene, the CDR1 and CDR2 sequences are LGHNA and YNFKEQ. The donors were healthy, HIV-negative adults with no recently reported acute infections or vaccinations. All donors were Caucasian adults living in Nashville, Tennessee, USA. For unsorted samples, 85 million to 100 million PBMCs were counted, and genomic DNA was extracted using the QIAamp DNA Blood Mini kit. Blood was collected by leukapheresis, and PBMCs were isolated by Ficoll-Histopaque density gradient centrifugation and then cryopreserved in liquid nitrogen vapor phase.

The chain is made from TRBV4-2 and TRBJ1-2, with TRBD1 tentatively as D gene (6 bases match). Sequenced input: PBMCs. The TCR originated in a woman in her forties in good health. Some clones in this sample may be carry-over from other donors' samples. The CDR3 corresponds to CASSQDRPGGDHLNYGYTF. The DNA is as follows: TGTGCCAGCAGCCAAGACCGCCCGGGGGGCGACCACCTTAACTATGGCTACACCTTC.